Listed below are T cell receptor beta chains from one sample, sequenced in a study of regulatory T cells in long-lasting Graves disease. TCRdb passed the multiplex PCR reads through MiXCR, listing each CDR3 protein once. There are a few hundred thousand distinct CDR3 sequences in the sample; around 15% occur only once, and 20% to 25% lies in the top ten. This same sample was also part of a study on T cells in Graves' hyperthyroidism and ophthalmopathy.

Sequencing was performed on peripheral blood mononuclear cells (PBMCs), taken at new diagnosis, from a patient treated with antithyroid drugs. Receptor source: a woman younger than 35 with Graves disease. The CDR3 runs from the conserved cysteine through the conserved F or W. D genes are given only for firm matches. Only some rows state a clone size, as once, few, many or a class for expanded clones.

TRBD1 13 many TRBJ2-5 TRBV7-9 CASSDGQDWAQYF TGTGCCAGCAGCGACGGACAGGACTGGGCCCAGTACTTC
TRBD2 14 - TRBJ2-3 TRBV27 CASSSGGNKDTQYF TGTGCCAGCAGTAGCGGGGGGAACAAGGATACGCAGTATTTT
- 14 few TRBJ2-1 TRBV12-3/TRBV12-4 CASMTTFAYNEQFF TGTGCCAGCATGACCACATTTGCCTACAATGAGCAGTTCTTC
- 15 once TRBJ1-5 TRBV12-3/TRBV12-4 CASTKTRALNQPQHF TGTGCCAGCACTAAGACTCGGGCTCTCAATCAGCCCCAGCATTTT
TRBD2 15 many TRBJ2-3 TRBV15 CATTHSGASTDTQYF TGTGCCACCACTCATAGCGGGGCCAGCACAGATACGCAGTATTTT
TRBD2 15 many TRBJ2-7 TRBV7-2 CASSSTTSGGDEQYF TGTGCCAGCAGCTCCACTACTAGCGGGGGCGACGAGCAGTACTTC
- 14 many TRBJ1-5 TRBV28 CASSLLTLNQPQHF TGTGCCAGCAGTTTGCTCACACTTAATCAGCCCCAGCATTTT
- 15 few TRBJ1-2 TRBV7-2 CASSLGRLYNYGYTF TGTGCCAGCAGCTTAGGCAGACTCTATAACTATGGCTACACCTTC
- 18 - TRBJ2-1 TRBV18 CASSPPIGTGRTYNEQFF TGTGCCAGCTCACCACCGATCGGTACGGGGAGGACCTACAATGAGCAGTTCTTC
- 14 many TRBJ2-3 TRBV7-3 CASSLGLAIDTQYF TGTGCCAGCAGCTTAGGCCTAGCTATAGATACGCAGTATTTT
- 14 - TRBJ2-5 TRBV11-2 CAGSGALCGETQYF TGTGCCGGCAGCGGAGCCTTGTGTGGGGAGACCCAGTACTTC
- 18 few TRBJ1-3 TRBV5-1 CASSLYYEGSSAGNTIYF TGCGCCAGCAGCTTGTACTATGAGGGGTCCTCCGCTGGAAACACCATATATTTT
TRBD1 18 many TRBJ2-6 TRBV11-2 CASSLSPGQLVGANVLTF TGTGCCAGCAGCTTATCGCCGGGACAGCTCGTGGGGGCCAACGTCCTGACTTTC
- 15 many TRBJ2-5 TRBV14 CASSRPGHPVKTQYF TGTGCCAGCAGCCGACCGGGACATCCCGTAAAGACCCAGTACTTC
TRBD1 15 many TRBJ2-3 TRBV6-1 CASSIRTGGTDTQYF TGTGCCAGCAGTATAAGGACAGGGGGAACAGATACGCAGTATTTT
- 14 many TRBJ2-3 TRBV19 CASKVEPTTDTQYF TGTGCCAGCAAAGTCGAACCTACGACAGATACGCAGTATTTT
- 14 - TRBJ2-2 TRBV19 CASSILRGTGELFF TGTGCCAGTAGTATACTCCGGGGTACCGGGGAGCTGTTTTTT
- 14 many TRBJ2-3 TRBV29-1 CSGDVGGAPDTQYF TGCAGCGGTGACGTTGGGGGGGCACCAGATACGCAGTATTTT
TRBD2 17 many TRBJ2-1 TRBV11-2 CASSLGDLLAGGIEQFF TGTGCCAGCAGCTTAGGGGACCTACTAGCGGGAGGGATTGAGCAGTTCTTC
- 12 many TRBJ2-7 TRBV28 CATTPGAYEQYF TGTGCCACTACTCCGGGTGCCTACGAGCAGTACTTC
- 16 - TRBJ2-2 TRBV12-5 CASGSTGFSNTGELFF TGTGCTAGTGGTTCCACAGGGTTTTCGAACACCGGGGAGCTGTTTTTT
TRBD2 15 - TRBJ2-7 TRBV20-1 CSATPTSGATYEQYF TGCAGTGCTACACCCACTAGCGGGGCTACCTACGAGCAGTACTTC
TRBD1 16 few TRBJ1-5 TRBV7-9 CASSPYGQGTNQPQHF TGTGCCAGCAGCCCCTACGGACAGGGCACAAATCAGCCCCAGCATTTT
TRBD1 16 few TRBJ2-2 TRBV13 CASSSRARGRTGELFF TGTGCCAGCAGCTCCAGAGCAAGGGGGCGAACCGGGGAGCTGTTTTTT
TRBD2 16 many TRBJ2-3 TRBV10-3 CAISWERGGSTDTQYF TGTGCCATCAGTTGGGAGCGGGGGGGTAGCACAGATACGCAGTATTTT
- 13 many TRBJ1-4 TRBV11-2 CASSPGHGEKLFF TGTGCCAGCAGTCCGGGACATGGGGAAAAACTGTTTTTT
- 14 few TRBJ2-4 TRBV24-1 CATSDLGPKNIQYF TGTGCCACCAGTGATTTAGGACCGAAAAACATTCAGTACTTC
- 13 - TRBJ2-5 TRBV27 CASSSGGVETQYF TGTGCCAGCAGTTCGGGGGGCGTTGAGACCCAATACTTC
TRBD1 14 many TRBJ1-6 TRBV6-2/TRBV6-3 CASSYRGRDSPLHF TGTGCCAGCAGTTATAGGGGGCGGGATTCACCCCTCCACTTT
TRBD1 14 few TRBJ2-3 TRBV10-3 CAISVDRGTDTQYF TGTGCCATCAGTGTGGACAGGGGCACAGATACGCAGTATTTT
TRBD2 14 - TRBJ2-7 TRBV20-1 CSARTSGGPHEQYF TGCAGTGCCCGGACTAGCGGGGGGCCACACGAGCAGTACTTC
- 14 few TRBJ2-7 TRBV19 CASSMDGSAYEQYF TGTGCCAGTAGTATGGACGGGAGCGCCTACGAGCAGTACTTC
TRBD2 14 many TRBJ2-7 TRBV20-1 CSVGGGRASYEQYF TGCAGTGTCGGGGGGGGTAGGGCAAGTTACGAGCAGTACTTC
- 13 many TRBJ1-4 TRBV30 CAWNTVEEGKLFF TGTGCCTGGAATACGGTGGAAGAAGGGAAACTGTTTTTT
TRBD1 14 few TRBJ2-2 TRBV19 CASVPGQGAGELFF TGTGCCAGCGTTCCGGGACAGGGGGCCGGGGAGCTGTTTTTT
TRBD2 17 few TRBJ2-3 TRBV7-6 CASSLAASGGTTDTQYF TGTGCCAGCAGCTTAGCGGCTAGCGGGGGGACCACAGATACGCAGTATTTT
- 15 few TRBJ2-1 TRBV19 CASSPGRWASNEQFF TGTGCCAGTAGTCCAGGGAGGTGGGCCTCCAATGAGCAGTTCTTC